Presented here are 24 T cell receptor beta chains from one specimen sequenced in a study of CD8 T cells in Susac syndrome. The RNA input was roughly 0.45 to 1 ug, and it was reverse transcribed with random hexamers. MiXCR was run by TCRdb on the immunoSEQ multiplex PCR reads, yielding one entry per CDR3 protein. This table has approximately 280,000 distinct CDR3 sequences, 70% to 90% appearing once. Sequences were obtained from CD8+ T cells from PBMCs. The receptors were gathered from a human donor with multiple sclerosis.

The chain recombines TRBV4-1 with TRBJ1-1; maybe TRBD1 (6 bases). The ends were cut back, 4 bases at V and 0 bases at J, with 12 bases in the middle. Germline V gene data show CDR1 as MGHRA and CDR2 as YSYEKL. The CDR3 spans 15 residues. DNA of the CDR3: TGCGCCAGCAGCCTGGGAGGGACAATGAACACTGAAGCTTTCTTT. Translated: CASSLGGTMNTEAFF.

The rearrangement joins TRBV2 to TRBJ1-5; possibly TRBD1 for D (5 bases). This CDR3 contains 14 residues. V dropped 3 bases and J dropped 7 bases, with 13 bases sitting between them. The germline gives CDR1 SNHLY, CDR2 FYNNEI. CDR3 loop: CASSEGRGKQPQHF. CDR3 nucleotides: TGTGCCAGCAGTGAGGGACGGGGTAAACAGCCCCAGCATTTT.

The chain couples TRBV5-6 to TRBJ2-7; D is undetermined. The germline V gene has CDR1 SGHDT and CDR2 YYEEEE. V was shortened by 1 base and J by 1 base, with 24 bases between the two germline ends. The length of the CDR3 is 19 residues. CDR3 loop: CASSLPGRTPGSGSYEQYF. CDR3 sequence (DNA): TGTGCCAGCAGCTTGCCTGGCAGGACCCCCGGGTCTGGTTCCTACGAGCAGTACTTC.

The chain has TRBV6-1 and TRBJ2-5; 9 nucleotides align to TRBD1. Germline assignment: CDR1 MNHNS and CDR2 SASEGT. Trimming at V came to 8 bases and at J to 9 bases, leaving 19 bases not matched to a gene. The CDR3 contains 16 residues. Here the CDR3 DNA reads TGTGCCAGCTCCTGGACAGGGGACGTCTTAGGGAGTCCCCAGTACTTC. Its translation is CASSWTGDVLGSPQYF.

J is TRBJ2-4 and V is TRBV21-1; no check of the table's D call, TRBD1, against the DNA was made. TRBV21-1 is classified as a pseudogene. The CDR3 contains 16 residues. CDR3 coding DNA: TGTGCCAGCAGCACCAGACCAGGGGGCGGGAAAAACATTCAGTACTTC. This gives the protein CASSTRPGGGKNIQYF.

J is TRBJ1-5 and V is TRBV16; D is ambiguous. The CDR3 length is 15 residues. The V end lost 0 bases, the J end lost 8 bases, and 14 bases lay between the germline ends. Germline CDR1 is KGHSY and CDR2 is FQNENV. CDR3 sequence reads: CASSQSRAGTKPQHF. The CDR3 nucleotides are TGTGCCAGCAGCCAATCGAGGGCAGGCACCAAGCCCCAGCATTTT. The full variable domain, in which reference TRBV16 and TRBJ1-5 provide the parts outside the CDR3, is GEEVAQTPKHLVRGEGQKAKLYCAPIKGHSYVFWYQQVLKNEFKFLISFQNENVFDETGMPKERFSAKCLPNSPCSLEIQATKLEDSAVYFCASSQSRAGTKPQHFGDGTRLSIL.

The genes are TRBV7-9 and TRBJ2-2; the D gene is possibly TRBD1 (5 bases). The CDR3 is 15 residues long. Trimming cost V 2 bases and J 1 base, with 8 bases left between them. The germline V gene has CDR1 SEHNR and CDR2 FQNEAQ (reference sequence). CDR3 amino acids: CASSLIGVNTGELFF. The CDR3 bases are TGTGCCAGCAGCTTAATAGGGGTGAACACCGGGGAGCTGTTTTTT.

This clonotype has only a few counts. This chain uses TRBV5-1 with TRBJ2-7; TRBD2 matches 10 bases. Germline-derived CDR1 and CDR2 are SGHRS and YFSETQ. V lost 2 bases and J lost 1; bases outside the gene matches: 15. CDR3 length: 19 amino acids. This CDR3 reads CASSFQAGGPGRISYEQYF. The CDR3 nucleotides read TGCGCCAGCAGCTTTCAAGCGGGAGGGCCGGGAAGGATTTCCTACGAGCAGTACTTC.

In its sample, this clonotype was seen a few times. The chain combines TRBV7-9 with TRBJ2-7; 10 nucleotides match TRBD1. The CDR3 is 15 residues long. V shed 3 bases and J 5 bases; nucleotides not matched to a gene: 7. CDR1 SEHNR and CDR2 FQNEAQ come from the germline V gene (reference sequence). CDR3 DNA: TGTGCCAGCAGCTTTCCGGGACAGGGGATACACGAGCAGTACTTC. It yields the protein CASSFPGQGIHEQYF.

The chain joins TRBV7-9 to TRBJ2-3; possible D gene TRBD2, 6 bases. CDR1 SEHNR and CDR2 FQNEAQ come from the germline V gene (reference sequence). The CDR3 runs to 15 residues. V dropped 1 base and J dropped 0 bases, with 8 bases sitting between them. This CDR3 reads CASSLVGTSTDTQYF. CDR3 nucleotides: TGTGCCAGCAGCTTAGTGGGGACTAGCACAGATACGCAGTATTTT.

Points on this clonotype: The DNA is left out, because the CDR3 cannot be placed on it with certainty; the CDR3 is given as TCRdb lists it. The gene calls are TRBV6-5 and TRBJ2-1; the table calls TRBD2, which could not be checked here. Germline V lookup: CDR1 MNHEY, CDR2 SVGAGI. The CDR3 contains 12 residues when both ends are counted. CDR3 residues: CASSAGVGGGIF.

The chain employs TRBV25-1 and TRBJ1-5; possibly TRBD1 for D (5 bases). The CDR3 length is 13 residues. Deletions cut 8 bases from V and 3 bases from J, with 11 bases between. Germline V CDR1 and CDR2: MGHDK, SYGVNS. The CDR3 sequence: CASRAGHNQPQHF. The CDR3 nucleotides read TGTGCCAGCCGTGCAGGGCACAATCAGCCCCAGCATTTT. The full variable domain, in which reference TRBV25-1 and TRBJ1-5 provide the parts outside the CDR3, is EADIYQTPRYLVIGTGKKITLECSQTMGHDKMYWYQQDPGMELHLIHYSYGVNSTEKGDLSSESTVSRIRTEHFPLTLESARPSHTSQYLCASRAGHNQPQHFGDGTRLSIL.

The chain recombines TRBV28 with TRBJ2-1, with TRBD2 as a possible D gene (7 bases). With 4 bases removed from V and 6 bases from J, the gap between germline ends came to 22 bases. Per the germline V gene, CDR1 is MDHEN and CDR2 is SYDVKM. The CDR3 length is 17 residues. The CDR3 is CASSSDYSGEGGNEQFF. The DNA of the CDR3 is TGTGCCAGCAGTTCAGACTACTCGGGGGAGGGGGGCAATGAGCAGTTCTTC. Full variable domain (rest looked up from reference TRBV28 and TRBJ2-1): DVKVTQSSRYLVKRTGEKVFLECVQDMDHENMFWYRQDPGLGLRLIYFSYDVKMKEKGDIPEGYSVSREKKERFSLILESASTNQTSMYLCASSSDYSGEGGNEQFFGPGTRLTVL.

The gene calls are TRBV25-1 and TRBJ2-3; D gene uncertain. There are 19 residues in the CDR3. V lost 3 bases to trimming and J lost 0 bases, with 22 bases between them. Germline CDR1 reads MGHDK; CDR2 reads SYGVNS. The DNA of the CDR3 is TGTGCCAGCAGTGACCTTCCCCCCCCTGCGCGGAACAGCACAGATACGCAGTATTTT. It codes for CASSDLPPPARNSTDTQYF.

The V and J genes are TRBV12-3 or TRBV12-4 and TRBJ2-7; 10 positions match TRBD2. V gave up 6 bases and J gave up 6 bases; unmatched junction bases: 8. The CDR3 has 14 residues. The CDR3 is CASSPSGSQPEQYF. As DNA, the CDR3 is TGTGCCAGCAGCCCTAGCGGGAGCCAGCCCGAGCAGTACTTC.

The J gene is TRBJ2-7, the V gene TRBV4-1; 7 bases fit TRBD2. The CDR3 is made up of 15 amino acids. The V gene's germline CDR1 is MGHRA and CDR2 YSYEKL. V was clipped by 9 bases and J by 1 base; unmatched bases: 12. The CDR3 spells CASRSGKAPSYEQYF. DNA of the CDR3: TGCGCCAGTCGGAGCGGGAAGGCACCTTCCTACGAGCAGTACTTC.

The rearrangement links TRBV6-5 to TRBJ1-1, with 7 bases matching TRBD1. The J segment lost 0 bases and the V segment lost 7 bases, leaving 11 bases of the junction unmatched. Germline values: CDR1 MNHEY, CDR2 SVGAGI. This CDR3 comprises 16 residues. The CDR3 protein is CASITRRQGMNTEAFF. CDR3 nucleotides: TGTGCCAGCATTACTAGAAGACAGGGAATGAACACTGAAGCTTTCTTT.

The J gene is TRBJ2-1, the V gene TRBV13; D assignment may be TRBD1 or TRBD2 (5 bases each). Per germline, CDR1 PRHDT and CDR2 FYEKMQ (reference sequence). The CDR3 is 14 residues long. V was clipped by 0 bases and J by 6 bases, with 9 bases between them. The CDR3 DNA reads TGTGCCAGCAGCTTAGGGAGGGGTTTCAATGAGCAGTTCTTC. Protein product: CASSLGRGFNEQFF.

The chain couples TRBV19 to TRBJ1-1, with D unclear. The CDR3 has 13 amino acids. Trimming took off 1 base at V and 2 bases at J, with 5 bases between the two ends. The germline V gene encodes CDR1 LNHDA and CDR2 SQIVND (reference sequence). CDR3 DNA: TGTGCCAGTAGTATAGGGGAAAACACTGAAGCTTTCTTT. Residues: CASSIGENTEAFF.

The genes are TRBV7-8 and TRBJ2-7, with D possibly TRBD1 on 6 matching bases. The germline V and J ends were trimmed by 5 bases and 5 bases, with 10 bases remaining between them. Germline V gene sequence: CDR1 SGHVS, CDR2 FQNEAQ. The CDR3 has 12 amino acids. CDR3 protein: CASSPNRDEQYF. CDR3 bases: TGTGCCAGCAGCCCCAACAGGGACGAGCAGTACTTC.

This sequence joins TRBV30 and TRBJ1-1; the D is unclear. Between the trimmed V and J ends, which lost 3 bases and 1 base, there was a span of 12 bases. Germline values: CDR1 GTSNPN, CDR2 SVGIG (reference sequence). CDR3 size: 14 residues. The CDR3 DNA reads as TGTGCCTGGAGCCGCCGTGGAGGGAACACTGAAGCTTTCTTT. Protein product: CAWSRRGGNTEAFF.

The J gene is TRBJ2-3, the V gene TRBV2, with 11 bases fitting TRBD2. The CDR3 has 18 residues. With 9 bases clipped from V and 2 bases from J, the junction kept 16 bases outside the gene matches. The germline CDR1 and CDR2 sequences are SNHLY and FYNNEI. CDR3 region: CASHDPTGLAAITDTQYF. CDR3 nucleotide sequence: TGTGCCAGTCACGACCCGACGGGACTAGCGGCAATCACAGATACGCAGTATTTT.

J is TRBJ1-5 and V is TRBV28, with a weak D call TRBD1 (5 bases). The CDR3 contains 14 residues. CDR1 and CDR2 (germline): MDHEN, SYDVKM. Deletions cut 11 bases from V and 0 bases from J, with 14 bases between. CDR3 amino acids: CASATVYSNQPQHF. CDR3 bases: TGTGCCTCTGCGACAGTTTATAGCAATCAGCCCCAGCATTTT.

The V gene is TRBV6-5, the J gene TRBJ1-5; D is perhaps TRBD1 (5 bases). In germline, CDR1 is MNHEY, CDR2 SVGAGI. Trimming cost V 6 bases and J 3 bases, with 12 bases left between them. The CDR3 consists of 14 residues. The CDR3, as DNA: TGTGCCAGCAGCCCAGGGACGTACAATCAGCCCCAGCATTTT. Translated: CASSPGTYNQPQHF.